Listed below are T cell receptor beta chains from one sample, sequenced in a study of OX40 agonist ivuxolimab in advanced cancers. TCRdb's table, derived via immunoSEQ multiplex PCR, lists solely in-frame clones and lacks some. The sample lists approximately 61,000 clones; approximately 93% were seen once. Sequenced here: CD4+ or CD8+ T cells sorted from blood, sampled in a trial of the OX40 agonist ivuxolimab. The receptors come from an adult with an advanced solid tumor such as melanoma, head and neck, liver or kidney cancer. CDR3s include the opening cysteine and the closing phenylalanine or tryptophan. D genes are given only for firm matches. Size is stated for part of the rows, as once, few or many counts, or as a class when the clone is expanded.

V gene: TRBV11-2; D gene: .; J gene: TRBJ1-1; clone size: .; CDR3 protein: CASSLTQMNTEAFF; CDR3 DNA: TGTGCCAGCAGCTTAACCCAGATGAACACTGAAGCTTTCTTT
V gene: TRBV5-1; D gene: .; J gene: TRBJ1-1; clone size: once; CDR3 protein: CASSLGFTGSNTEAFF; CDR3 DNA: TGCGCCAGCAGCTTGGGATTTACAGGCTCGAACACTGAAGCTTTCTTT
V gene: TRBV28; D gene: .; J gene: TRBJ2-3; clone size: .; CDR3 protein: CASSQTDTQYF; CDR3 DNA: TGTGCCAGCAGCCAGACAGATACGCAGTATTTT
V gene: TRBV6-6; D gene: .; J gene: TRBJ1-2; clone size: .; CDR3 protein: CASSYSTAYGYTF; CDR3 DNA: TGTGCCAGCAGTTACTCGACAGCCTATGGCTACACCTTC
V gene: TRBV28; D gene: TRBD1; J gene: TRBJ1-6; clone size: .; CDR3 protein: CASMEGEQGLLSPLHF; CDR3 DNA: TGTGCCAGCATGGAAGGGGAACAGGGGTTGCTTTCACCCCTCCACTTT
V gene: TRBV1; D gene: .; J gene: TRBJ2-5; clone size: .; CDR3 protein: CTSSPGDLQETQYF; CDR3 DNA: TGCACCAGCAGCCCGGGAGACCTCCAAGAGACCCAGTACTTC
V gene: TRBV2; D gene: TRBD1; J gene: TRBJ2-1; clone size: .; CDR3 protein: CASSDGDRGSSGDNEQFF; CDR3 DNA: TGTGCCAGCAGTGACGGGGACAGGGGGTCTAGCGGGGACAATGAGCAGTTCTTC
V gene: TRBV4-1; D gene: TRBD1; J gene: TRBJ2-7; clone size: .; CDR3 protein: CASSPYDRDEQYF; CDR3 DNA: TGCGCCAGCAGCCCTTACGACAGGGACGAGCAGTACTTC
V gene: TRBV28; D gene: .; J gene: TRBJ1-1; clone size: .; CDR3 protein: CASSPAVNFLGTEAFF; CDR3 DNA: TGTGCCAGCAGTCCCGCAGTTAACTTCTTGGGCACTGAAGCTTTCTTT
V gene: TRBV7-8; D gene: TRBD1; J gene: TRBJ2-5; clone size: .; CDR3 protein: CASSFRDRGQETQYF; CDR3 DNA: TGTGCCAGCAGCTTCCGGGACAGGGGCCAAGAGACCCAGTACTTC
V gene: TRBV6-5; D gene: .; J gene: TRBJ1-2; clone size: few; CDR3 protein: CASSYVANYGYTF; CDR3 DNA: TGTGCCAGCAGTTACGTAGCGAACTATGGCTACACCTTC
V gene: TRBV21-1; D gene: .; J gene: TRBJ2-2; clone size: .; CDR3 protein: CASSKGSSGVPNTGELFF; CDR3 DNA: TGTGCCAGCAGCAAAGGGTCTAGCGGGGTTCCGAACACCGGGGAGCTGTTTTTT
V gene: TRBV5-4; D gene: TRBD2; J gene: TRBJ2-5; clone size: .; CDR3 protein: CASSTGTKETQYF; CDR3 DNA: TGTGCCAGCAGCACCGGGACTAAAGAGACCCAGTACTTC
V gene: TRBV11-1; D gene: .; J gene: TRBJ1-1; clone size: .; CDR3 protein: CASSSFPRGQANTEAFF; CDR3 DNA: TGTGCCAGCAGCTCATTCCCGCGGGGGCAGGCGAACACTGAAGCTTTCTTT
V gene: TRBV4-1; D gene: .; J gene: TRBJ1-5; clone size: .; CDR3 protein: CASNQGTQQPQHF; CDR3 DNA: TGCGCCAGCAACCAAGGGACACAACAGCCCCAGCATTTT
V gene: TRBV15; D gene: .; J gene: TRBJ2-3; clone size: .; CDR3 protein: CATSPQRGAGTDTQYF; CDR3 DNA: TGTGCCACCAGCCCCCAGCGCGGGGCGGGCACAGATACGCAGTATTTT
V gene: TRBV6-5; D gene: .; J gene: TRBJ2-7; clone size: .; CDR3 protein: CASSDLLEQYEQYF; CDR3 DNA: TGTGCCAGCAGTGATTTGCTGGAACAGTACGAGCAGTACTTC
V gene: TRBV4-1; D gene: .; J gene: TRBJ1-3; clone size: .; CDR3 protein: CASSQIKGSGNTIYF; CDR3 DNA: TGCGCCAGCAGCCAAATTAAAGGGTCAGGAAACACCATATATTTT
V gene: TRBV28; D gene: .; J gene: TRBJ2-1; clone size: .; CDR3 protein: CATRASGVDEQFF; CDR3 DNA: TGTGCCACCCGGGCTAGTGGTGTCGATGAGCAGTTCTTC
V gene: TRBV4-2; D gene: TRBD1; J gene: TRBJ1-4; clone size: .; CDR3 protein: CASSQDPGQKNEKLFF; CDR3 DNA: TGTGCCAGCAGCCAAGATCCGGGACAGAAAAATGAAAAACTGTTTTTT
V gene: TRBV25-1; D gene: .; J gene: TRBJ2-3; clone size: .; CDR3 protein: CASSFTDTQYF; CDR3 DNA: TGTGCCAGCAGTTTCACAGATACGCAGTATTTT
V gene: TRBV19; D gene: .; J gene: TRBJ1-5; clone size: .; CDR3 protein: CASQEGGGYSNQPQHF; CDR3 DNA: TGTGCCAGCCAGGAAGGGGGTGGGTATAGCAATCAGCCCCAGCATTTT
V gene: TRBV29-1; D gene: .; J gene: TRBJ1-3; clone size: .; CDR3 protein: CSVPGSEGNTIYF; CDR3 DNA: TGCAGCGTCCCAGGGTCGGAAGGAAACACCATATATTTT
V gene: TRBV5-4; D gene: .; J gene: TRBJ1-3; clone size: .; CDR3 protein: CASSLGDTGNTIYF; CDR3 DNA: TGTGCCAGCAGCTTGGGGGATACTGGAAACACCATATATTTT
V gene: TRBV6-5; D gene: .; J gene: TRBJ2-7; clone size: .; CDR3 protein: CASSHLYEQYF; CDR3 DNA: TGTGCCAGCAGTCACCTATACGAGCAGTACTTC
V gene: TRBV6-6; D gene: TRBD1; J gene: TRBJ1-1; clone size: .; CDR3 protein: CASSWTGGSTEAFF; CDR3 DNA: TGTGCCAGCAGTTGGACAGGGGGCTCCACTGAAGCTTTCTTT
V gene: TRBV30; D gene: TRBD2; J gene: TRBJ2-1; clone size: .; CDR3 protein: CAWRGSGNEQFF; CDR3 DNA: TGTGCCTGGAGAGGTAGCGGGAATGAGCAGTTCTTC
V gene: TRBV30; D gene: TRBD1; J gene: TRBJ2-7; clone size: few; CDR3 protein: CAWRRTGGSSYEQYF; CDR3 DNA: TGTGCCTGGCGGAGAACAGGGGGGAGCTCCTACGAGCAGTACTTC
V gene: TRBV27; D gene: TRBD1; J gene: TRBJ1-1; clone size: .; CDR3 protein: CASRGGFMNTEAFF; CDR3 DNA: TGTGCCAGCAGAGGGGGCTTTATGAACACTGAAGCTTTCTTT
V gene: TRBV11-1; D gene: TRBD1; J gene: TRBJ1-2; clone size: .; CDR3 protein: CASSLTTGAYGYTF; CDR3 DNA: TGTGCCAGCAGCCTGACCACAGGGGCCTATGGCTACACCTTC
V gene: TRBV6-6; D gene: TRBD1; J gene: TRBJ1-1; clone size: .; CDR3 protein: CASSIGQGNEAFF; CDR3 DNA: TGTGCCAGCAGCATTGGACAGGGCAATGAAGCTTTCTTT
V gene: TRBV5-4; D gene: .; J gene: TRBJ1-6; clone size: .; CDR3 protein: CASSLGRAGDPLHF; CDR3 DNA: TGTGCCAGCAGCTTGGGTAGGGCGGGAGATCCCCTCCACTTT
V gene: TRBV19; D gene: TRBD2; J gene: TRBJ2-7; clone size: .; CDR3 protein: CASSTLAGGPHEQYF; CDR3 DNA: TGTGCCAGTAGCACACTAGCGGGGGGGCCTCACGAGCAGTACTTC
V gene: TRBV28; D gene: .; J gene: TRBJ1-1; clone size: .; CDR3 protein: CASTPTVNTEAFF; CDR3 DNA: TGTGCCAGCACCCCGACAGTGAACACTGAAGCTTTCTTT
V gene: TRBV5-6; D gene: .; J gene: TRBJ2-7; clone size: .; CDR3 protein: CASSYEGGTRSDEQYF; CDR3 DNA: TGTGCCAGCAGCTACGAAGGAGGGACAAGATCCGACGAGCAGTACTTC
V gene: TRBV7-9; D gene: .; J gene: TRBJ2-1; clone size: .; CDR3 protein: CASSLSGLGSYNEQFF; CDR3 DNA: TGTGCCAGCAGCCTGTCGGGGCTAGGGTCCTACAATGAGCAGTTCTTC
V gene: TRBV11-2; D gene: .; J gene: TRBJ1-2; clone size: .; CDR3 protein: CASSVTPSLYGYTF; CDR3 DNA: TGTGCCAGCAGCGTTACACCGTCACTCTATGGCTACACCTTC
V gene: TRBV19; D gene: .; J gene: TRBJ2-3; clone size: once; CDR3 protein: CASSIGQDLASTDTQYF; CDR3 DNA: TGTGCCAGTAGTATAGGTCAGGACCTAGCTAGCACAGATACGCAGTATTTT
V gene: TRBV5-6; D gene: .; J gene: TRBJ2-7; clone size: .; CDR3 protein: CASSPSLSYEQYF; CDR3 DNA: TGTGCCAGCAGCCCCAGCCTCTCCTACGAGCAGTACTTC
V gene: TRBV7-9; D gene: .; J gene: TRBJ2-5; clone size: .; CDR3 protein: CASSKPTPGQETQYF; CDR3 DNA: TGTGCCAGCAGCAAACCAACCCCTGGCCAGGAGACCCAGTACTTC
V gene: TRBV27; D gene: .; J gene: TRBJ2-7; clone size: .; CDR3 protein: CASSRLESYEQYF; CDR3 DNA: TGTGCCAGCAGCCGCCTTGAGTCCTACGAGCAGTACTTC
V gene: TRBV6-1; D gene: .; J gene: TRBJ2-1; clone size: .; CDR3 protein: CASVGAGVNEQFF; CDR3 DNA: TGTGCCAGCGTGGGGGCGGGGGTCAATGAGCAGTTCTTC
V gene: TRBV7-8; D gene: .; J gene: TRBJ2-2; clone size: .; CDR3 protein: CASSLQGNTGELFF; CDR3 DNA: TGTGCCAGCAGCTTACAGGGGAACACCGGGGAGCTGTTTTTT
V gene: TRBV2; D gene: .; J gene: TRBJ1-2; clone size: .; CDR3 protein: CASSRDVANYGYTF; CDR3 DNA: TGTGCCAGCAGCCGGGACGTAGCTAACTATGGCTACACCTTC
V gene: TRBV29-1; D gene: TRBD1; J gene: TRBJ2-5; clone size: once; CDR3 protein: CSVLGWTGQETQYF; CDR3 DNA: TGCAGCGTCCTAGGGTGGACAGGACAAGAGACCCAGTACTTC
V gene: TRBV27; D gene: TRBD1; J gene: TRBJ2-2; clone size: .; CDR3 protein: CASSSIQGANTGELFF; CDR3 DNA: TGTGCCAGCAGTTCCATTCAGGGGGCGAACACCGGGGAGCTGTTTTTT
V gene: TRBV27; D gene: TRBD2; J gene: TRBJ2-5; clone size: .; CDR3 protein: CASRVLAGTQETQYF; CDR3 DNA: TGTGCCAGCAGGGTACTAGCGGGGACCCAAGAGACCCAGTACTTC
V gene: TRBV20-1; D gene: .; J gene: TRBJ2-7; clone size: .; CDR3 protein: CSGGISYEQYF; CDR3 DNA: TGCAGTGGCGGCATTTCCTACGAGCAGTACTTC
V gene: TRBV7-9; D gene: .; J gene: TRBJ1-5; clone size: few; CDR3 protein: CASGGSQPQHF; CDR3 DNA: TGTGCCAGCGGGGGAAGTCAGCCCCAGCATTTT
V gene: TRBV7-9; D gene: TRBD1; J gene: TRBJ1-1; clone size: .; CDR3 protein: CASSPPTGGTEAFF; CDR3 DNA: TGTGCCAGCAGCCCCCCGACAGGGGGGACTGAAGCTTTCTTT
V gene: TRBV19; D gene: .; J gene: TRBJ1-2; clone size: .; CDR3 protein: CASSHMTQMDYGYTF; CDR3 DNA: TGTGCCAGTAGCCATATGACCCAAATGGACTATGGCTACACCTTC